This T cell receptor beta chain was identified in a study of blood T cell repertoires in COVID-19. The CDR3 has 17 residues. J lost 9 bases, V lost 6 bases, and 16 bases had no gene match. The germline gives CDR1 MDHEN, CDR2 SYDVKM. Data came from immunoSEQ multiplex PCR; TCRdb stores just in-frame clones and leaves some out. The sample records roughly 90,000 clones, 70% to 90% being singletons. The sequencing input was peripheral blood. This sequence was found in a man aged 35 to 55 with acute or convalescent COVID-19. The chain recombines TRBV28 with TRBJ1-6; the match to TRBD1 covers 8 bases. The CDR3 DNA reads as TGTGCCAGCAGCCCCCCTTTGGGGACAGGAGACAGTTCACCCCTCCACTTT. It codes for CASSPPLGTGDSSPLHF.